What follows describes a single TCR beta chain. Patients of the Seattle cohort, enrolled during active infection, were followed longitudinally. Authors' analysis steps: Reference gene primer amplification in the assay estimated nucleated cell counts. Produced via immunoSEQ multiplex PCR; TCRdb's table is partial and in-frame only. The V and J calls and clone size come from that table; D and trimming were worked out from the DNA. The table lists roughly 110,000 clones, roughly four fifths of them singletons. This sample stems from a study of blood T cell repertoires in COVID-19. As for the study in general: The United States, Italy and Spain were the sources of the acute and convalescent COVID-19 samples. In each case, the material was cDNA or gDNA derived from T cells, B-cell-depleted T cells, or PBMCs.

This CDR3 has 19 amino acids. Germline trimming cut 0 bases from V and 5 bases from J; bases unmatched to any gene: 18. Germline V CDR1 and CDR2: SGDLS, YYNGEE. Input material: peripheral blood. The chain combines TRBV9 with TRBJ2-5; 8 bases agree with TRBD1. The sequence derives from a man at least 80 years old with COVID-19, enrolled during active disease. DNA of the CDR3: TGTGCCAGCAGCGTAGCGTTGGGGGGTGACAGGGGTTCCTTGGAGACCCAGTACTTC. Encoded protein: CASSVALGGDRGSLETQYF.